This T cell receptor beta chain appears in the sequencing data of a study of T-cell reconstitution after alpha-beta-depleted transplantation in children. This clonotype was seen more than once but under ten times. The antigen remains unidentified. This CDR3 contains 15 residues. Trimming pared 6 bases from V and 1 base from J, leaving 16 bases between. Looked up from germline, CDR1 is SQVTM and CDR2 is ANQGSEA. Overall study findings and caveats: Some patients' high day-60 TCRbeta diversity was attributed to recipient cells surviving conditioning. Reportedly, only several hundred clones from non-depleted graft cells drove alpha-beta T-cell counts at about two months.

The TCRbeta library was prepared with unique molecular identifiers. Using its own MiXCR run on the PCR reads, TCRdb lists one record per CDR3 protein. The sample has some 190,000 distinct CDR3 sequences; over 8.5% are singletons. This sequence was found in a boy between 2 and 10 years old with acute myeloid leukemia, due to receive a stem cell transplant. This chain joins TRBV29-1 and TRBJ1-5; TRBD1 is a possible D gene (6 bases). The specimen was PBMCs, collected before TCRalphabeta/CD19-depleted stem cell transplant. The CDR3 DNA follows: TGCAGCGTGGGGGACACCTCAGGGAGCAATCAGCCCCAGCATTTT. This encodes CSVGDTSGSNQPQHF.